The clone carrying this T cell receptor (beta chain) was counted only a few times. No antigen is known for it. The sample comes from a study of early T cells in non-severe SARS-CoV-2 infection. Study findings and constraints: In VDJdb matching, anti-spike CD8 responses were favored while private and CD4 specificities went missing.

cDNA molecules, individually, were tagged with unique molecular identifiers. TCRdb ran MiXCR on the 5' RACE reads and lists one entry per CDR3 protein. Of roughly 76,000 distinct CDR3 sequences in the sample, 12% were seen once. V shed 0 bases and J shed 4 bases, with 4 bases lying between them. Germline CDR1 reads SGHRS; CDR2 reads YFSETQ. The CDR3 runs to 13 residues. The clonotype was recovered from an adult who was a healthcare worker with PCR-confirmed SARS-CoV-2 infection or an uninfected control (not recorded which). This chain connects TRBV5-1 to TRBJ2-2; D call uncertain. Sequencing used whole blood. CDR3 sequence (DNA): TGCGCCAGCAGCTTGGACTTCACCGGGGAGCTGTTTTTT. This gives the protein CASSLDFTGELFF. Full variable domain (missing parts from reference TRBV5-1 and TRBJ2-2): KAGVTQTPRYLIKTRGQQVTLSCSPISGHRSVSWYQQTPGQGLQFLFEYFSETQRNKGNFPGRFSGRQFSNSRSEMNVSTLELGDSALYLCASSLDFTGELFFGEGSRLTVL.